A single sample gave rise to the 28 T cell receptor beta chains below, sequenced in a study of blood T cells in healthy people across ages. Alongside a J-beta primer mix, a sample-barcoded 5' primer served in a second PCR lasting about 7 to 12 cycles. One entry per CDR3 protein, called by TCRdb with MiXCR from the 5' RACE reads. Of 710,000 or so distinct CDR3 sequences detected, about 30% appear once; the ten largest clones hold 15%. Sequencing was performed on blood. The receptors come from a woman older than 75 in good health.

This clonotype was found many times. The chain recombines TRBV7-2 with TRBJ1-5; D call uncertain. The CDR3 has 15 amino acids. The germline V and J ends were trimmed by 6 bases and 2 bases, with 14 bases remaining between them. Germline V lookup: CDR1 SGHTA, CDR2 FQGNSA. As DNA, the CDR3 is TGTGCCAGCAGGCGGAGCACGGGAGGCAATCAGCCCCAGCATTTT. Its protein is CASRRSTGGNQPQHF.

This clonotype was detected a few times. The chain links TRBV27 to TRBJ2-4; no clear D. The CDR3 loop spans 14 amino acids. V dropped 2 bases and J dropped 2 bases, with 7 bases sitting between them. Looked up from germline, CDR1 is MNHEY and CDR2 is SMNVEV (reference sequence). CDR3 in amino acids: CASSLGSTKNIQYF. DNA for the CDR3: TGTGCCAGCAGTTTAGGCAGTACCAAAAACATTCAGTACTTC.

This clonotype was counted between two and nine times. V and J are TRBV10-3 and TRBJ1-1; tentatively, D is TRBD1 (5 bases). The CDR3 covers 14 residues. From germline, CDR1 is ENHRY and CDR2 SYGVKD. V shed 2 bases and J shed 2 bases, with 9 bases lying between them. The CDR3 loop is CAISEQDTNTEAFF. CDR3 coding DNA: TGTGCCATCAGTGAGCAGGACACAAACACTGAAGCTTTCTTT.

This clonotype has more than one count but fewer than ten. Being one base from a much bigger clone, this may be a read error. V gene TRBV12-3 or TRBV12-4 combines with J gene TRBJ2-3, with D unclear. This CDR3 comprises 11 residues. In nucleotides, the CDR3 is TGTACCAGCAGTCCCCGGAATACGCAGTATTTT. It specifies CTSSPRNTQYF.

This clonotype was counted only a few times. The chain links TRBV7-2 to TRBJ2-5; 9 positions agree with TRBD2. This CDR3 region has 11 residues. The germline gives CDR1 SGHTA, CDR2 FQGNSA. The V segment lost 10 bases and the J segment 3 bases; nucleotides outside the gene matches: 0. The CDR3 protein is CATSGEETQYF. CDR3 in DNA: TGTGCCACTAGCGGGGAAGAGACCCAGTACTTC.

As concerns this clonotype: A much larger clone sits a single nucleotide away, making a read error possible. V is TRBV13 and J is TRBJ2-7; D is unclear. Germline CDR1 and CDR2: PRHDT and FYEKMQ (reference sequence). The CDR3 is made up of 13 amino acids. The CDR3 nucleotides are TGTGCCAGCAACTTAAGGGTTTCCTACGAGCAGTACTTC. It translates to CASNLRVSYEQYF.

The table lists this clonotype with many counts. CDR3 sequence: CASSLGPSGGPQGTQYF. CDR3 sequence (DNA): TGTGCCAGCAGCTTAGGCCCTAGCGGGGGGCCTCAGGGGACGCAGTATTTT. V gene TRBV7-2 combines with J gene TRBJ2-3; 11 bases map to TRBD2. CDR3 length equals 17 residues. Germline loops: CDR1 SGHTA, CDR2 FQGNSA. V was clipped by 1 base and J by 9 bases; unmatched bases: 12.

The chain combines TRBV28 with TRBJ1-4; TRBD1 might be the D (6 bases). V lost 7 bases and J lost 8, with 14 bases in between. Per the germline V gene, CDR1 is MDHEN and CDR2 is SYDVKM. The CDR3 length is 13 residues. The CDR3 DNA sequence: TGTGCCAGCACCTCGCCAGGGGTAGAAAAACTGTTTTTT. Translation: CASTSPGVEKLFF.

The chain joins TRBV24-1 to TRBJ2-6, with D unresolved. Germline V lookup: CDR1 KGHDR, CDR2 SFDVKD. The CDR3 consists of 14 residues. Trimming cost V 12 bases and J 0 bases, with 11 bases left between them. The CDR3 is CASVRRSGANVLTF. The CDR3 DNA reads as TGTGCCTCCGTGAGGCGCTCTGGGGCCAACGTCCTGACTTTC.

In its sample, this clonotype was seen many times. The rearrangement uses TRBV11-3 and TRBJ2-4; D ambiguous. V lost 0 bases to trimming and J lost 12 bases, with 9 bases between them. CDR1 and CDR2 (germline): SGHNT, YENEEA. The CDR3 is 12 residues long. Here the CDR3 reads CASSLEQSTQYF. The CDR3 coding sequence is TGTGCCAGCAGCTTAGAACAGTCGACTCAGTACTTC. The full variable domain, its missing parts supplied by reference TRBV11-3 and TRBJ2-4, is EAGVVQSPRYKIIEKKQPVAFWCNPISGHNTLYWYLQNLGQGPELLIRYENEEAVDDSQLPKDRFSAERLKGVDSTLKIQPAELGDSAVYLCASSLEQSTQYFGAGTRLSVL.

The chain carries TRBV3-1 and TRBJ2-5, with TRBD2 matching 11 bases. The CDR3 sequence is 17 residues long. The ends lost 3 bases at V and 11 bases at J; junction bases unmatched: 17. Per germline, CDR1 LGHDT and CDR2 YNNKEL (reference sequence). The CDR3 loop is CASSQDLSGGGDNEQYF. In nucleotides, the CDR3 is TGTGCCAGCAGCCAGGACCTTAGCGGGGGGGGTGACAATGAGCAGTACTTC.

Regarding this clonotype: This may arise from a read error, as a much more abundant clone is one base away. V and J are TRBV7-2 and TRBJ2-7, with 10 bases matching TRBD2. The J call is doubtful: the DNA matches TRBJ2-5 better. Per the germline V gene, CDR1 is SGHTA and CDR2 is FQGNSA. The CDR3 loop spans 15 amino acids. This CDR3 reads CASSRSGGRQETQYF. The CDR3 DNA reads TGTGCCAGCAGCCGTAGCGGGGGGCGACAAGAGACCCAGTACTTC.

In its sample, this clonotype was seen a few times. The chain couples TRBV4-2 to TRBJ1-2; D not resolved. V lost 8 bases, J lost 0 bases, and 19 bases lay in between. The germline V gene encodes CDR1 LGHNA and CDR2 YNFKEQ. The length of the CDR3 is 16 residues. The CDR3 DNA reads as TGTGCCAGCGCCGGGTCGGGCGCTTCCACTAACTATGGCTACACCTTC. It codes for CASAGSGASTNYGYTF.

This clonotype was observed at least ten times. The chain joins TRBV5-6 to TRBJ2-1; possible D gene TRBD2, 6 bases. Trimming left V 6 bases short and J 1 base short, with 14 bases between. CDR3 size: 15 residues. CDR1 and CDR2 from the germline V gene are SGHDT and YYEEEE. Here the CDR3 reads CASTPGTPSYNEQFF. The CDR3 DNA follows: TGTGCCAGCACCCCCGGGACTCCTTCCTACAATGAGCAGTTCTTC.

V gene TRBV19 combines with J gene TRBJ2-1; 8 bases fit TRBD1. This CDR3 region has 14 residues. Per germline, CDR1 LNHDA and CDR2 SQIVND (reference sequence). V was clipped by 7 bases and J by 2 bases; unmatched bases: 4. The CDR3 coding sequence is TGTGCCAGTACAAGGACAGGGCCCTACAATGAGCAGTTCTTC. Its protein product is CASTRTGPYNEQFF.

This clonotype was seen at least ten times. The rearrangement uses TRBV3-1 and TRBJ1-6; possible D gene TRBD1, 5 bases. Trimming removed 4 bases at V and 7 bases at J, with 11 bases between. This CDR3 has 14 amino acids. The germline CDR1 and CDR2 sequences are LGHDT and YNNKEL (reference sequence). The CDR3 sequence: CASSPARDNSPLHF. The CDR3 DNA is TGTGCCAGCAGCCCCGCCAGGGACAATTCACCCCTCCACTTT.

This clonotype was observed a handful of times. The chain couples TRBV6-6 to TRBJ1-3, with TRBD1 identical over 7 bases. CDR1 and CDR2 (germline): MNHNY, SVGAGI (reference sequence). J lost 2 bases, V lost 2 bases, and 6 bases had no gene match. The CDR3 totals 16 residues. CDR3 sequence: CASSYTGQRTGNTIYF. In DNA, the CDR3 is TGTGCCAGCAGTTACACGGGACAGCGCACTGGAAACACCATATATTTT.

This clonotype was detected a few times. The chain links TRBV6-1 to TRBJ2-1; 7 positions match TRBD1. CDR1 MNHNS and CDR2 SASEGT come from the germline V gene. The CDR3 spans 13 residues. The junction had 11 bases not matched to a gene; V was cut back by 5 bases and J by 13 bases. CDR3 DNA sequence: TGTGCCAGCAGTCATGACAGGGTCAAGACCCAGTTCTTC. Amino acid sequence: CASSHDRVKTQFF.

Notes on this clonotype: This clone may be a read error of a much larger clone one base away. The chain couples TRBV20-1 to TRBJ1-1, with a weak D call TRBD1 (6 bases). The CDR3 totals 12 residues. Germline V gives CDR1 DFQATT, CDR2 SNEGSKA (reference sequence). V was clipped by 0 bases and J by 6 bases, with 8 bases between them. CDR3 sequence reads: CSARDRTAEAFF. Here the CDR3 DNA reads TGCAGTGCTAGAGATCGGACAGCTGAAGCTTTCTTT.

With regard to this clonotype: A read error is possible here, since a much larger clone lies one base away. CDR3 loop: CASSLAGGPSDEQYF. The CDR3 bases are TGTGCCAGCAGCTTAGCGGGGGGGCCTTCGGATGAGCAGTACTTC. This chain connects TRBV3-1 to TRBJ2-7, with 11 positions matching TRBD2. Germline V gives CDR1 LGHDT, CDR2 YNNKEL (reference sequence). Trimming took 5 bases from V and 7 from J; bases not matched to a gene: 10. This CDR3 contains 15 residues.

This chain uses TRBV5-4 with TRBJ2-1, with TRBD1 identical over 9 bases. After removal of 4 bases from V and 5 bases from J, the junction contained 4 bases not matched to a gene. Germline CDR1 SGHNT, CDR2 YYREEE (reference sequence). The CDR3 is made up of 14 amino acids. The CDR3 DNA sequence: TGTGCCAGCAGCCTGAGGACAGGGGACAATGAGCAGTTCTTC. It specifies CASSLRTGDNEQFF.

This clonotype came up many times. The chain carries TRBV28 and TRBJ1-2; 9 bases agree with TRBD1. The CDR3 contains 13 residues. With V trimmed by 4 bases and J by 8 bases, 5 bases remained unmatched. From germline, CDR1 is MDHEN and CDR2 SYDVKM. This chain's CDR3 is CASSSQGAQGYTF. The CDR3 coding sequence is TGTGCCAGCAGTTCACAGGGGGCGCAGGGCTACACCTTC.

This clonotype was found many times. The chain combines TRBV9 with TRBJ2-1; perhaps TRBD2 as D (6 bases). The CDR3 runs to 13 residues. V lost 5 bases, J lost 9 bases, and 15 bases lay in between. CDR1 and CDR2 (germline): SGDLS, YYNGEE. This CDR3 reads CASRAGLTGEQFF. In DNA, the CDR3 is TGTGCCAGCAGGGCCGGACTAACTGGTGAGCAGTTCTTC.

This chain uses TRBV5-1 with TRBJ1-6, with 9 bases fitting TRBD1. The CDR3 extends over 16 amino acids. Germline values: CDR1 SGHRS, CDR2 YFSETQ. With V trimmed by 3 bases and J by 7 bases, 8 bases remained unmatched. In DNA, the CDR3 is TGCGCCAGCAGCTCTCGGGGACAGGGTGGCAATTCACCCCTCCACTTT. Amino acid sequence: CASSSRGQGGNSPLHF.

Many counts were recorded for this clonotype. J is TRBJ2-7 and V is TRBV24-1; the match to TRBD1 covers 12 bases. This CDR3 has 14 amino acids. Trimming removed 4 bases from V and 12 bases from J; junction bases left unmatched: 9. Germline lookup yields CDR1 KGHDR and CDR2 SFDVKD. This chain's CDR3 is CATSEPGTGGVRYF. For the CDR3, the DNA is TGTGCCACCAGTGAACCCGGGACAGGGGGCGTTCGGTACTTC.

The chain has TRBV7-2 and TRBJ2-1, with 7 bases identical to TRBD2. Germline assignment: CDR1 SGHTA and CDR2 FQGNSA. This CDR3 region has 13 residues. V gave up 3 bases and J gave up 13 bases; unmatched junction bases: 9. The chain's CDR3 is CASSLGGGKTQFF. The CDR3 coding sequence is TGTGCCAGCAGCTTGGGGGGGGGAAAGACCCAGTTCTTC.

The genes are TRBV20-1 and TRBJ2-1; 9 bases fit TRBD1. There are 15 residues in the CDR3. V was pared by 6 bases and J by 7 bases, with 13 bases of the junction left unmatched. Looked up from germline, CDR1 is DFQATT and CDR2 is SNEGSKA (reference sequence). The CDR3 region has the DNA TGCAGTGCGCCGCCTGTTGGGGACAGGGAAAATGAGCAGTTCTTC. Translated: CSAPPVGDRENEQFF.

This clonotype showed up many times. The rearrangement joins TRBV29-1 to TRBJ2-4; the D is unclear. V gave up 5 bases and J gave up 8 bases, with 13 bases separating them. The germline V gene has CDR1 SQVTM and CDR2 ANQGSEA. This CDR3 comprises 12 residues. The CDR3 DNA reads TGCAGCGTTACACAGATTAATGACATTCAGTACTTC. Encoded protein: CSVTQINDIQYF.